The present TCR beta chain was sequenced within a study of blood T cell repertoires in COVID-19. The study recruited people aged 18 to 89 years across 24 US areas. Symptom resolution, clearance, or two negative PCRs marked donors in Cohort 3 as recovered. This clone was observed once. Profiled with immunoSEQ multiplex PCR; TCRdb holds only in-frame clones, not every one. The repertoire holds over 300,000 clones, with approximately 84% as singletons. This CDR3 contains 15 residues. Germline CDR1 reads MNHEY; CDR2 reads SMNVEV (reference sequence). The J segment lost 8 bases and the V segment lost 5 bases, leaving 11 bases of the junction unmatched.

Sequencing input: PBMCs or T cells enriched from blood (not recorded which). The chain links TRBV27 to TRBJ1-2, with 10 bases matching TRBD1. This clonotype was obtained from a woman aged 18-35 years who had recovered from COVID-19. The CDR3 protein is CASSRAGTGARGYTF. In DNA form, the CDR3 reads TGTGCCAGCAGTCGAGCCGGGACAGGGGCCAGGGGCTACACCTTC.